This TCR beta chain was sequenced during a study of Tregs in tolerant kidney transplant recipients. Findings and limits, study-wide: The most relevant donor-specific Treg TCRbeta repertoire apparently came from expansion with activated donor B cells. Nucleotide sequences could not be compared across some patients' samples due to primer changes.

The ends were cut back, 0 bases at V and 10 bases at J, with 10 bases in the middle. The CDR3 has 12 amino acids. Per germline, CDR1 SGHKS and CDR2 YYEKEE (reference sequence). Sequencing was performed with immunoSEQ multiplex PCR; in TCRdb, only in-frame clones are kept and a portion is missing. The repertoire has over 85,000 clones, under 95% of them found once; the top ten carry 0.46%. Concerning this clone: Its antigen is unidentified.

The V gene is TRBV5-5, the J gene TRBJ1-2; the D is unclear. Source: CD4+ T cells from blood, taken before the transplant. This clonotype was obtained from a human donor who received a combined kidney and bone marrow transplant. This CDR3 reads CASSLAEQTYTF. The DNA for the CDR3 is TGTGCCAGCAGCTTGGCCGAACAGACCTACACCTTC.